This T cell receptor beta chain was captured in a study of T cell repertoires in cytomegalovirus infection. On the study more broadly: The authors relied on CMV epitopes, both recently identified HLA-C-restricted and well-studied HLA-B-restricted. Both CMV infection and a matching HLA type were indicated by public TCR beta signatures. Overall study results and limits: HLA-C-restricted TCR beta clonotypes specific for CMV led the ex vivo response.

The sample holds a few counts of this clonotype. What it recognizes is unknown. TCRdb re-called the reads through MiXCR, storing one row per CDR3 protein. Counted here are fewer than 950,000 distinct CDR3 sequences, roughly 33% occurring once; the ten biggest clones make up roughly 12%. Losses at the gene ends were 1 base for V and 0 bases for J; bases not matched to a gene: 5. The CDR3 length is 16 residues. This TCR came from a human donor in good health (CMV status not recorded). Some clones in this sample may be carry-over from other donors' samples. V usage is TRBV12-3 or TRBV12-4 and J usage is TRBJ1-1, with 7 bases fitting TRBD1. The sample in question was cultured CD8+ T cells from PBMCs, obtained from culture after CMV antigen stimulation. CDR3 amino acids: CASSLGAGGLNTEAFF. DNA for the CDR3: TGTGCCAGCAGTTTAGGGGCAGGGGGTTTGAACACTGAAGCTTTCTTT.